This TCR beta chain comes out of a study of blood T cell repertoires in COVID-19. Study background: Sites across the United States, Italy and Spain contributed samples from acute and convalescent COVID-19. Sample material is recorded as cDNA or gDNA derived from T cells, B-cell-depleted T cells, or PBMCs.

The CDR3 is 15 amino acids. Germline-derived CDR1 and CDR2 are WSHSY and SAAADI. V gave up 6 bases and J gave up 9 bases; unmatched junction bases: 11. Per the study methods: Amplification from reference gene primers served as the basis for estimated nucleated cell counts. Clones were sequenced by immunoSEQ multiplex PCR, and TCRdb holds only the in-frame ones, with some missing. The V and J calls and the clone size are those of that table, but D and trimming were determined from the DNA. The table lists fewer than 250,000 clones, about nine tenths of them singletons. Sequenced sample: peripheral blood. The sequence came from a man aged 40-49 years with acute or convalescent COVID-19. The V call is TRBV10-2, the J call TRBJ1-5, with 10 bases fitting TRBD1. The CDR3, as DNA: TGCGCCAGCAGAGATCCGGGACAGGGGTCACGGCCCCAGCATTTT. Its translation is CASRDPGQGSRPQHF.